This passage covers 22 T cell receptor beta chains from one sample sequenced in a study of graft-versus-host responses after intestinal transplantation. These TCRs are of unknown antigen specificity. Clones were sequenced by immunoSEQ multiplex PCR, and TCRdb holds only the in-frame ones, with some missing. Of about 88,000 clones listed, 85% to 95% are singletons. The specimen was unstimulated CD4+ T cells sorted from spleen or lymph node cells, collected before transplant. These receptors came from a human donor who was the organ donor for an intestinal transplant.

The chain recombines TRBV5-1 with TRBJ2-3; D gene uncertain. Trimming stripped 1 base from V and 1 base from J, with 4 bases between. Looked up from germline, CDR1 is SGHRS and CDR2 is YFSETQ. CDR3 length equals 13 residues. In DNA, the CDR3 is TGCGCCAGCAGCTTGCAGGGCACAGATACGCAGTATTTT. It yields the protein CASSLQGTDTQYF.

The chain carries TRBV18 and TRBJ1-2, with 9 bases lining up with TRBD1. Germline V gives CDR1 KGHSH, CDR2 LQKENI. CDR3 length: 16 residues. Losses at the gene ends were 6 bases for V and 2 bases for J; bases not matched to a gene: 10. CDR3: CASSQTPGQGNYGYTF. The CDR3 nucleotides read TGTGCCAGCTCCCAAACGCCGGGACAGGGAAACTATGGCTACACCTTC.

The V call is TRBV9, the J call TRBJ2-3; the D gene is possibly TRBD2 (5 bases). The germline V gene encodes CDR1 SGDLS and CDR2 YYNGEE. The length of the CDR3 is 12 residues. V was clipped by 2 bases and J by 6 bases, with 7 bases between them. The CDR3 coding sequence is TGTGCCAGCAGCGTCACGGGGGATACGCAGTATTTT. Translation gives CASSVTGDTQYF.

In DNA, the CDR3 is TGCGCCAGCAGCCAAGAACATACTAGCGGGGACCCCAGGGAGACCCAGTACTTC. Protein sequence: CASSQEHTSGDPRETQYF. The chain employs TRBV4-1 and TRBJ2-5, with 10 bases fitting TRBD2. CDR1 and CDR2 (germline): MGHRA, YSYEKL. This CDR3 spans 18 amino acids. V trimming: 0 bases; J trimming: 5 bases; junction bases outside the gene matches: 12.

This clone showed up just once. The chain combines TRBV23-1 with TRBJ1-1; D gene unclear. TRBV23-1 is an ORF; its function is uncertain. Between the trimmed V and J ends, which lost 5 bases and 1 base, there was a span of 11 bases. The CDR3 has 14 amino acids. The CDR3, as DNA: TGCGCCAGCAGTACCCGGACTTCGAACACTGAAGCTTTCTTT. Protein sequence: CASSTRTSNTEAFF.

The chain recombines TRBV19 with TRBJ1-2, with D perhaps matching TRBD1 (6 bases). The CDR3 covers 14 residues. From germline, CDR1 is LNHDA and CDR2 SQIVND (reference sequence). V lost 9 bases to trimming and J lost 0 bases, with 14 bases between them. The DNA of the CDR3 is TGTGCCAGCAACTCCAGGGGTACTAACTATGGCTACACCTTC. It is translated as CASNSRGTNYGYTF.

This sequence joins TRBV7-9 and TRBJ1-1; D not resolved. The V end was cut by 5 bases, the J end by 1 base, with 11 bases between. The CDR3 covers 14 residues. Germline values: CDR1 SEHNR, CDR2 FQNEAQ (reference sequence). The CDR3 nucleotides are TGTGCCAGCAGCCTTACTTATTCGAACACTGAAGCTTTCTTT. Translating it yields CASSLTYSNTEAFF. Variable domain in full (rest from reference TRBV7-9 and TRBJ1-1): DTGVSQNPRHKITKRGQNVTFRCDPISEHNRLYWYRQTLGQGPEFLTYFQNEAQLEKSRLLSDRFSAERPKGSFSTLEIQRTEQGDSAMYLCASSLTYSNTEAFFGQGTRLTVV.

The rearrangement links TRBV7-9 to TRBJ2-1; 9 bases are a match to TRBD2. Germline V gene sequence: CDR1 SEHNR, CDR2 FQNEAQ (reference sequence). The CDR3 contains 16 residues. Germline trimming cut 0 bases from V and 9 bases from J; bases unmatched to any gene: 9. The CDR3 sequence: CASSLASSGRYGEQFF. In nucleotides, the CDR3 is TGTGCCAGCAGCTTAGCGTCGAGCGGGAGGTACGGTGAGCAGTTCTTC.

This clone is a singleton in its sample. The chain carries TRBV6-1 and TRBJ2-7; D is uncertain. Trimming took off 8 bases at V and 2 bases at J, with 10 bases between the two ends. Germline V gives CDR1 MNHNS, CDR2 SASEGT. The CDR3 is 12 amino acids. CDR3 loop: CASRSPPYEQYF. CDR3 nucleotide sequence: TGTGCCAGCCGCAGTCCTCCCTACGAGCAGTACTTC.

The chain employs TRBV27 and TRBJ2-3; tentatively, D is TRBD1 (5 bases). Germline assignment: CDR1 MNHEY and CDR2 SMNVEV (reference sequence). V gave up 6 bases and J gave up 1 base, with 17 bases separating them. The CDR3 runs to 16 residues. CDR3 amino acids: CASRTSLTVRTDTQYF. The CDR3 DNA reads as TGTGCCAGCAGGACCTCCCTGACAGTTCGCACAGATACGCAGTATTTT.

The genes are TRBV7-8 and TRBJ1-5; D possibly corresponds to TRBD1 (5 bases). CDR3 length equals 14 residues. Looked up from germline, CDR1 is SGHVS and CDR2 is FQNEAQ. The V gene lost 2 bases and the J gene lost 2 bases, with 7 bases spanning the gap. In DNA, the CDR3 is TGTGCCAGCAGCTTATGGGGGGGCAATCAGCCCCAGCATTTT. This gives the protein CASSLWGGNQPQHF.

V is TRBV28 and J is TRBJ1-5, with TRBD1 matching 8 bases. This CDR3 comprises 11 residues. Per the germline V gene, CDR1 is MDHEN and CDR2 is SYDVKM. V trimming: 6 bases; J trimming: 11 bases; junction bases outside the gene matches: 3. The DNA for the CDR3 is TGTGCCAGCAGGGACAGGGAGTCCCAGCATTTT. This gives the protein CASRDRESQHF.

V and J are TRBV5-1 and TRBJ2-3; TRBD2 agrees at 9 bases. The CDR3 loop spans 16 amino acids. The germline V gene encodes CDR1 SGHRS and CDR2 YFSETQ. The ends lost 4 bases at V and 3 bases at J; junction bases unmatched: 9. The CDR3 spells CASSKVAGVGTDTQYF. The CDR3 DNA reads TGCGCCAGCAGCAAAGTAGCGGGAGTGGGTACAGATACGCAGTATTTT.

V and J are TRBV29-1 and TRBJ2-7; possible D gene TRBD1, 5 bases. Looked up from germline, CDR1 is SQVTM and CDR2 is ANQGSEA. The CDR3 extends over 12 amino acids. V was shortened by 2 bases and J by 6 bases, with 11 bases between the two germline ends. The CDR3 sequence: CSVESGMSEQYF. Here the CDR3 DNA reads TGCAGCGTTGAATCAGGGATGAGCGAGCAGTACTTC.

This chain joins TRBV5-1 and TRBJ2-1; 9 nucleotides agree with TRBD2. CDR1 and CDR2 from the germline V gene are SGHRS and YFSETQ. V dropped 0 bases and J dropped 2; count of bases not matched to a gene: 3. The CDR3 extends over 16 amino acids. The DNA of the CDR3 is TGCGCCAGCAGCTTGGGGGGACTAGCCCCCTACAATGAGCAGTTCTTC. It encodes CASSLGGLAPYNEQFF.

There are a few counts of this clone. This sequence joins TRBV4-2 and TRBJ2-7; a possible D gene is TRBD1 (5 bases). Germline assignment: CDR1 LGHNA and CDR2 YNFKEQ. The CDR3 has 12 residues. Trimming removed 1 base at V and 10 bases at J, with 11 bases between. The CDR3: CASSQVGAGQYF. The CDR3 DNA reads TGTGCCAGCAGCCAAGTAGGGGCAGGACAGTACTTC.

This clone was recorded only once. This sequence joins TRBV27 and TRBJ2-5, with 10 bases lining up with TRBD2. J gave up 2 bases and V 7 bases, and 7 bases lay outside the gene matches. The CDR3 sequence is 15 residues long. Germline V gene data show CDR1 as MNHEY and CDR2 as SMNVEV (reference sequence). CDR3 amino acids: CASTRAGGPQETQYF. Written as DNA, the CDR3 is TGTGCCAGCACCAGAGCGGGAGGGCCGCAAGAGACCCAGTACTTC.

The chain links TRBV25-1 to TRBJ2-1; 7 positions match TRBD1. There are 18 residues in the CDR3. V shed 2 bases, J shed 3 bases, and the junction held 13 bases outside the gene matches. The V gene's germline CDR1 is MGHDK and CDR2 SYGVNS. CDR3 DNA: TGTGCCAGCAGTGAAGGGGATCTCGCCGGGACAGACTACAATGAGCAGTTCTTC. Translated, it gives CASSEGDLAGTDYNEQFF.

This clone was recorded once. Written as DNA, the CDR3 is TGTGCCAGCAGCCCCGGACAGGGGGGTCATCAGCCCCAGCATTTT. Its protein is CASSPGQGGHQPQHF. The rearrangement uses TRBV7-9 and TRBJ1-5; 10 nucleotides match TRBD1. Germline V gene data show CDR1 as SEHNR and CDR2 as FQNEAQ (reference sequence). The ends lost 5 bases at V and 5 bases at J; junction bases unmatched: 6. CDR3 length equals 15 residues.

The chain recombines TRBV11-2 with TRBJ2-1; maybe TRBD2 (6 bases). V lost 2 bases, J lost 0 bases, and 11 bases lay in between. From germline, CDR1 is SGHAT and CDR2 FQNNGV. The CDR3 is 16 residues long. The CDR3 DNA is TGTGCCAGCAGCTTAACCGGGGGTAGCTCCTACAATGAGCAGTTCTTC. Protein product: CASSLTGGSSYNEQFF.

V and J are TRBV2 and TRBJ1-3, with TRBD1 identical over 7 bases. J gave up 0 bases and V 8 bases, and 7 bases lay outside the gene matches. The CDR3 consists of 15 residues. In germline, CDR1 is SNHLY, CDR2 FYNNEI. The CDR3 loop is CASHYRGVSGNTIYF. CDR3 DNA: TGTGCCAGCCACTACAGGGGAGTCTCTGGAAACACCATATATTTT.

For the CDR3, the DNA is TGTGCCAGCAGCCAATTCGGGCGGGGGTCCGGCACAGATACGCAGTATTTT. It codes for CASSQFGRGSGTDTQYF. The chain combines TRBV4-2 with TRBJ2-3; 7 bases align to TRBD2. Germline V gives CDR1 LGHNA, CDR2 YNFKEQ. The CDR3 spans 17 residues. The V and J ends lost 2 bases and 1 base, in that order; junction bases with no gene match: 9.